A single sample gave rise to the 28 T cell receptor beta chains below, sequenced in a study of radiotherapy plus CTLA-4 blockade in lung cancer. TCRdb keeps only in-frame clones here, not all; method: immunoSEQ multiplex PCR. The sample gives roughly 90,000 clones, around 80% of which show up once; about 26% is in the top ten. Sequencing was performed on peripheral blood, taken from a patient treated with radiotherapy plus ipilimumab. Source of these receptors: a human donor with non-small cell lung cancer that progressed on radiotherapy plus ipilimumab.

In this sample, this clone turned up once. This chain connects TRBV28 to TRBJ2-7, with 10 bases aligning to TRBD1. The junction had 12 bases not matched to a gene; V was cut back by 3 bases and J by 7 bases. Germline CDR1 MDHEN, CDR2 SYDVKM. The CDR3 consists of 16 residues. The CDR3 protein is CASSFSSGTGAGEQYF. The DNA of the CDR3 is TGTGCCAGCAGTTTTTCATCGGGGACAGGGGCAGGTGAGCAGTACTTC.

This sequence joins TRBV11-2 and TRBJ1-5, with 8 bases lining up with TRBD1. Germline loops: CDR1 SGHAT, CDR2 FQNNGV. This CDR3 is built from 15 residues. Losses at the gene ends were 5 bases for V and 4 bases for J; bases not matched to a gene: 7. In DNA, the CDR3 is TGTGCCAGCAGCGTTGGGACAGGTACTAATCAGCCCCAGCATTTT. Translated, it gives CASSVGTGTNQPQHF.

The chain couples TRBV19 to TRBJ2-3, with 13 positions matching TRBD2. This CDR3 region has 16 residues. Germline trimming cut 6 bases from V and 2 bases from J; bases unmatched to any gene: 5. Germline values: CDR1 LNHDA, CDR2 SQIVND (reference sequence). The CDR3 is CASRPGTSGNTDTQYF. DNA of the CDR3: TGTGCCAGTAGACCTGGGACTAGCGGGAACACAGATACGCAGTATTTT.

The chain has TRBV2 and TRBJ1-5; D is ambiguous. Germline values: CDR1 SNHLY, CDR2 FYNNEI. Trimming cost V 6 bases and J 1 base, with 13 bases left between them. The CDR3 runs 15 residues. CDR3 sequence reads: CASSKEEFSNQPQHF. DNA of the CDR3: TGTGCCAGCAGCAAGGAGGAGTTCAGCAATCAGCCCCAGCATTTT.

The rearrangement uses TRBV6-6 and TRBJ2-5; D remains ambiguous. This CDR3 contains 14 residues. With 6 bases removed from V and 5 bases from J, the gap between germline ends came to 16 bases. Germline assignment: CDR1 MNHNY and CDR2 SVGAGI (reference sequence). The CDR3 DNA sequence: TGTGCCAGCAGGGCGAATGAAGGGCTGGAGACCCAGTACTTC. It is translated as CASRANEGLETQYF.

The chain recombines TRBV9 with TRBJ1-5; D perhaps matches TRBD1 (5 bases). The V and J ends lost 0 bases and 6 bases respectively, with 7 bases between them. The CDR3 runs to 13 residues. Germline V lookup: CDR1 SGDLS, CDR2 YYNGEE. The CDR3 DNA sequence: TGTGCCAGCAGCGTAGGGGGCGGTCAGCCCCAGCATTTT. This codes for CASSVGGGQPQHF.

V usage is TRBV13 and J usage is TRBJ2-7, with D unresolved. Germline CDR1 reads PRHDT; CDR2 reads FYEKMQ (reference sequence). V was pared by 3 bases and J by 1 base, with 13 bases between. The CDR3 consists of 15 residues. CDR3 sequence (DNA): TGTGCCAGCAGCTTGTTCGGCGGTCCTTCCTACGAGCAGTACTTC. This gives the protein CASSLFGGPSYEQYF.

The chain is built from TRBV5-8 and TRBJ2-7, with 8 bases aligning to TRBD1. The CDR3 runs to 15 residues. V trimming: 0 bases; J trimming: 4 bases; junction bases outside the gene matches: 6. Germline CDR1 is SGHTS and CDR2 is YDEGEE. The CDR3 sequence: CASSLGQGNLYEQYV. CDR3 nucleotide sequence: TGTGCCAGCAGCTTGGGACAGGGGAATCTGTACGAGCAGTACGTC.

The chain combines TRBV2 with TRBJ2-1; D is undetermined. The V gene lost 7 bases and the J gene lost 0 bases, with 13 bases spanning the gap. The CDR3 runs to 15 residues. Germline lookup yields CDR1 SNHLY and CDR2 FYNNEI. The CDR3, as DNA: TGTGCCAGCATTGGTACTCTTAGCTCCTACAATGAGCAGTTCTTC. Encoded protein: CASIGTLSSYNEQFF.

The V and J genes are TRBV6-1 and TRBJ1-5; D is perhaps TRBD1 (6 bases). This CDR3 is built from 14 residues. V was cut by 4 bases and J by 3 bases, with 10 bases left in between. Germline CDR1 is MNHNS and CDR2 is SASEGT. The CDR3 bases are TGTGCCAGCAGTGTAAACAGGGACAATCAGCCCCAGCATTTT. Its translation is CASSVNRDNQPQHF.

This clone was recorded once. CDR3 sequence: CASSIDAVQETQYF. The CDR3 bases are TGTGCCAGTAGTATAGATGCGGTCCAAGAGACCCAGTACTTC. The chain joins TRBV19 to TRBJ2-5; no reliable D call. Germline CDR1 is LNHDA and CDR2 is SQIVND (reference sequence). Deletions cut 0 bases from V and 1 base from J, with 6 bases between. CDR3 length: 14 residues.

This clone was counted once. The V and J genes are TRBV6-1 and TRBJ1-1; TRBD1 matches at 8 bases. V lost 7 bases and J lost 8; bases outside the gene matches: 15. Germline V gene data show CDR1 as MNHNS and CDR2 as SASEGT. The CDR3 runs 15 residues. Written as DNA, the CDR3 is TGTGCCAGCACCCAGCTCGGACAGGGCCAGAGGGAAGCTTTCTTT. Translated, it gives CASTQLGQGQREAFF.

The rearrangement joins TRBV6-1 to TRBJ2-7, with D possibly matching TRBD1 (5 bases). The CDR3 is 14 residues long. CDR1 is MNHNS and CDR2 is SASEGT in the germline V gene. Trimming removed 6 bases from V and 4 bases from J, with 16 bases in between. CDR3 in amino acids: CASRFSQGSYEQYV. CDR3 coding DNA: TGTGCCAGCAGGTTCAGTCAGGGATCGTACGAGCAGTACGTC.

This chain connects TRBV5-1 to TRBJ2-3, with 8 bases fitting TRBD1. The CDR3 is made up of 17 amino acids. Germline V CDR1 and CDR2: SGHRS, YFSETQ. Trimming at V came to 2 bases and at J to 1 base, leaving 9 bases not matched to a gene. This CDR3 is CASSLRTGGQGTDTQYF. In DNA form, the CDR3 reads TGCGCCAGCAGCTTAAGGACCGGGGGACAGGGCACAGATACGCAGTATTTT.

The rearrangement uses TRBV7-3 and TRBJ2-3; the D gene is possibly TRBD1 (6 bases). Germline V CDR1 and CDR2: SGHTA, FQGTGA. Trimming left V 2 bases short and J 4 bases short, with 16 bases between. The CDR3 loop spans 16 amino acids. The CDR3 region has the DNA TGTGCCAGCAGCTTATCGGGCAGGGGTTATTCAGATACGCAGTATTTT. Residues: CASSLSGRGYSDTQYF. Drawing the rest from reference TRBV7-3 and TRBJ2-3, the complete variable domain is GAGVSQTPSNKVTEKGKYVELRCDPISGHTALYWYRQSLGQGPEFLIYFQGTGAADDSGLPNDRFFAVRPEGSVSTLKIQRTERGDSAVYLCASSLSGRGYSDTQYFGPGTRLTVL.

V and J are TRBV5-8 and TRBJ2-7; the D gene could be TRBD1 or TRBD2 (5 bases each). The CDR3 extends over 18 amino acids. Germline V lookup: CDR1 SGHTS, CDR2 YDEGEE. Trimming cost V 1 base and J 0 bases, with 20 bases left between them. The chain's CDR3 is CASSLRGKQTTSSYEQYV. CDR3 coding DNA: TGTGCCAGCAGCTTGCGGGGCAAACAGACAACAAGCTCCTACGAGCAGTACGTC.

The rearrangement uses TRBV28 and TRBJ1-2; 8 nucleotides line up with TRBD1. The junction had 8 bases not matched to a gene; V was cut back by 6 bases and J by 8 bases. Germline V lookup: CDR1 MDHEN, CDR2 SYDVKM. The CDR3 extends over 13 amino acids. CDR3 in DNA: TGTGCCAGCAGAAGTGACAGGGGTGAGGGCTACACCTTC. It codes for CASRSDRGEGYTF.

This clone was counted once. V and J are TRBV28 and TRBJ2-7; TRBD2 matches 9 bases. Germline V gene sequence: CDR1 MDHEN, CDR2 SYDVKM. J was trimmed by 6 bases and V by 2 bases; bases with no gene match: 5. This CDR3 is 14 amino acids long. In DNA, the CDR3 is TGTGCCAGCAGTTTACTAGCGGGAAGTAGCGAGCAGTACTTC. This sequence encodes CASSLLAGSSEQYF.

J is TRBJ2-7 and V is TRBV5-4, with D maybe TRBD2 (6 bases). The CDR3 contains 16 residues. V gave up 4 bases and J gave up 2 bases, with 19 bases separating them. In germline, CDR1 is SGHNT, CDR2 YYREEE (reference sequence). The CDR3 region has the DNA TGTGCCAGCAGCCTGGGCGGGGTAGCGAGAACCTACGAGCAGTACTTC. This gives the protein CASSLGGVARTYEQYF.

V usage is TRBV28 and J usage is TRBJ2-1, with 8 bases that match TRBD2. The ends lost 6 bases at V and 8 bases at J; junction bases unmatched: 18. Germline V lookup: CDR1 MDHEN, CDR2 SYDVKM. The length of the CDR3 is 17 residues. CDR3 nucleotide sequence: TGTGCCAGCAGCTACCCCGGATCGGGAGGGCTTAAAGATGAGCAGTTCTTC. It yields the protein CASSYPGSGGLKDEQFF.

V gene TRBV25-1 combines with J gene TRBJ2-3; 7 nucleotides match TRBD2. The CDR3 runs to 15 residues. Germline-derived CDR1 and CDR2 are MGHDK and SYGVNS. V lost 7 bases and J lost 2; bases outside the gene matches: 9. This chain's CDR3 is CASTDSGVITDTQYF. CDR3 sequence (DNA): TGTGCCAGCACCGACAGCGGGGTGATCACAGATACGCAGTATTTT.

The chain couples TRBV5-1 to TRBJ2-3; TRBD2 agrees at 7 bases. CDR1 SGHRS and CDR2 YFSETQ come from the germline V gene. Germline trimming cut 0 bases from V and 2 bases from J; bases unmatched to any gene: 9. This CDR3 spans 17 amino acids. DNA of the CDR3: TGCGCCAGCAGCTTGGGGCTAGCGGTCGTCGACACAGATACGCAGTATTTT. Its translation: CASSLGLAVVDTDTQYF.

This clone was observed a handful of times. J is TRBJ2-6 and V is TRBV19; the D is unclear. V lost 8 bases and J lost 0, with 11 bases in between. Per germline, CDR1 LNHDA and CDR2 SQIVND (reference sequence). The CDR3 sequence is 15 residues long. Here the CDR3 reads CASVDGYSGANVLTF. The CDR3 DNA is TGTGCCAGTGTGGACGGCTACTCTGGGGCCAACGTCCTGACTTTC.

The chain recombines TRBV28 with TRBJ1-2; possibly TRBD1 for D (5 bases). CDR3 size: 13 residues. Germline V CDR1 and CDR2: MDHEN, SYDVKM. V was cut by 1 base and J by 5 bases, with 8 bases left in between. CDR3 protein: CASSLSGLYGYTF. The CDR3 DNA follows: TGTGCCAGCAGTTTATCGGGGCTATATGGCTACACCTTC.

V gene TRBV10-2 combines with J gene TRBJ2-7; TRBD1 aligns across 10 bases. Trimming took 2 bases from V and 3 from J; bases not matched to a gene: 7. In germline, CDR1 is WSHSY, CDR2 SAAADI. The CDR3 is 16 residues long. This CDR3 reads CASSEPRQGAYYEQYF. The CDR3 nucleotides read TGCGCCAGCAGTGAGCCCAGACAGGGGGCTTACTACGAGCAGTACTTC.

This clone was detected only once. The chain combines TRBV2 with TRBJ2-3, with 7 bases aligning to TRBD1. The germline CDR1 and CDR2 sequences are SNHLY and FYNNEI. The V gene end was trimmed by 8 bases and the J gene end by 3 bases; junction bases not matched to a gene: 5. This CDR3 is 13 amino acids long. CDR3 sequence: CASGTRGTDTQYF. The CDR3 DNA reads TGTGCCAGCGGTACCAGGGGGACAGATACGCAGTATTTT.

Only a few counts were recorded for this clone. This CDR3 fails to terminate in the conserved phenylalanine or tryptophan, so it likely reflects a read error. The DNA is left out, because the CDR3 cannot be placed on it with certainty; the CDR3 is given as TCRdb lists it. V is TRBV28 and J is TRBJ2-7; the table gives TRBD1 as D, unverified against the DNA. The CDR3 contains 11 residues when both ends are counted. CDR1 and CDR2 (germline): MDHEN, SYDVKM. CDR3 region: CASRGGQGNYI.

The chain couples TRBV7-9 to TRBJ1-2; D is unclear. Germline-derived CDR1 and CDR2 are SEHNR and FQNEAQ (reference sequence). The length of the CDR3 is 13 residues. V was cut by 6 bases and J by 10 bases, with 18 bases left in between. CDR3 region: CASREQQARVYTF. The CDR3 nucleotides are TGTGCCAGCAGAGAGCAGCAGGCGAGAGTCTACACCTTC.